These 23 T cell receptor beta chains originate from one sample sequenced in a study of T cell responses to AZD1222 COVID-19 vaccine. This table comes from immunoSEQ multiplex PCR, and its TCRdb copy is limited to in-frame clones, with some not included. This table has about 190,000 clones, roughly 91% appearing once. The input for sequencing was peripheral blood, taken on day 0 of AZD1222 vaccination. Receptor source: an adult in good health.

V usage is TRBV5-4 and J usage is TRBJ1-3; D ambiguous. V dropped 0 bases and J dropped 1 base, with 8 bases sitting between them. Germline CDR1 and CDR2: SGHNT and YYREEE (reference sequence). This CDR3 is built from 15 residues. The CDR3 sequence is CASSLDPVSGNTIYF. The DNA for the CDR3 is TGTGCCAGCAGCTTGGACCCAGTATCTGGAAACACCATATATTTT.

The rearrangement uses TRBV20-1 and TRBJ1-1, with 8 bases aligning to TRBD1. Germline V gene data show CDR1 as DFQATT and CDR2 as SNEGSKA (reference sequence). The CDR3 is 15 residues long. V lost 3 bases to trimming and J lost 2 bases; unmatched junction nucleotides: 8. CDR3 DNA: TGCAGTGCTAGTAGCGACAGGGGCCTAAACACTGAAGCTTTCTTT. Amino acid sequence: CSASSDRGLNTEAFF.

The V and J genes are TRBV2 and TRBJ2-2; D is perhaps TRBD2 (6 bases). The germline V gene encodes CDR1 SNHLY and CDR2 FYNNEI. This CDR3 region has 14 residues. The ends were cut back, 5 bases at V and 7 bases at J, with 14 bases in the middle. As DNA, the CDR3 is TGTGCCAGCAGTCCAGTCTCCGGGGGCGGGGAGCTGTTTTTT. It is translated as CASSPVSGGGELFF.

This CDR3 is CASSSGGIGPNNEQFF. CDR3 sequence (DNA): TGTGCCAGCAGCTCGGGAGGGATCGGGCCTAACAATGAGCAGTTCTTC. V and J are TRBV7-9 and TRBJ2-1; 8 bases fit TRBD2. The CDR3 covers 16 residues. Per germline, CDR1 SEHNR and CDR2 FQNEAQ (reference sequence). V lost 4 bases and J lost 5; bases outside the gene matches: 10. Drawing the rest from reference TRBV7-9 and TRBJ2-1, the complete variable domain is DTGVSQNPRHKITKRGQNVTFRCDPISEHNRLYWYRQTLGQGPEFLTYFQNEAQLEKSRLLSDRFSAERPKGSFSTLEIQRTEQGDSAMYLCASSSGGIGPNNEQFFGPGTRLTVL.

V is TRBV6-6 and J is TRBJ1-6; D gene unclear. There are 14 residues in the CDR3. Between the trimmed V and J ends, which lost 2 bases and 7 bases, there was a span of 9 bases. Germline-derived CDR1 and CDR2 are MNHNY and SVGAGI (reference sequence). The DNA of the CDR3 is TGTGCCAGCAGTTACCGGCCAGGCAATTCACCCCTCCACTTT. Translating it yields CASSYRPGNSPLHF.

The chain is built from TRBV9 and TRBJ1-1; tentative D call: TRBD1 (6 bases). Trimming removed 0 bases at V and 0 bases at J, with 15 bases between. CDR1 SGDLS and CDR2 YYNGEE come from the germline V gene. CDR3 size: 17 residues. The CDR3 sequence: CASSVATGGGMNTEAFF. In nucleotides, the CDR3 is TGTGCCAGCAGCGTAGCTACGGGGGGCGGAATGAACACTGAAGCTTTCTTT.

V usage is TRBV5-1 and J usage is TRBJ2-5; TRBD2 matches 7 bases. The CDR3 covers 13 residues. J gave up 5 bases and V 6 bases, and 7 bases lay outside the gene matches. Germline values: CDR1 SGHRS, CDR2 YFSETQ. The CDR3 loop is CASNPSGRETQYF. The CDR3 DNA reads TGCGCCAGCAATCCCTCCGGGAGGGAGACCCAGTACTTC. The full variable domain, completed using reference TRBV5-1 and TRBJ2-5, is KAGVTQTPRYLIKTRGQQVTLSCSPISGHRSVSWYQQTPGQGLQFLFEYFSETQRNKGNFPGRFSGRQFSNSRSEMNVSTLELGDSALYLCASNPSGRETQYFGPGTRLLVL.

This sequence joins TRBV19 and TRBJ2-5, with a weak D call TRBD1 (6 bases). CDR1 is LNHDA, CDR2 SQIVND, per germline (reference sequence). V shed 2 bases and J shed 1 base, with 11 bases lying between them. This CDR3 has 15 amino acids. As DNA, the CDR3 is TGTGCCAGTAGTATAAGAGGACAGACCCAAGAGACCCAGTACTTC. Translation gives CASSIRGQTQETQYF.

V usage is TRBV28 and J usage is TRBJ2-3, with a possible D match to TRBD2 (6 bases). Trimming pared 4 bases from V and 2 bases from J, leaving 13 bases between. Germline V gene data show CDR1 as MDHEN and CDR2 as SYDVKM. CDR3 size: 15 residues. The CDR3 region is CASSSLARFTDTQYF. Here the CDR3 DNA reads TGTGCCAGCAGTTCCCTAGCGCGATTCACAGATACGCAGTATTTT.

This chain links TRBV6-5 with TRBJ1-1, with TRBD1 matching over 8 bases. After removal of 0 bases from V and 5 bases from J, the junction contained 8 bases not matched to a gene. Germline V gene data show CDR1 as MNHEY and CDR2 as SVGAGI. This CDR3 has 16 residues. CDR3 residues: CASSYSIAGGGTEAFF. CDR3 sequence (DNA): TGTGCCAGCAGTTACTCGATAGCAGGGGGCGGGACTGAAGCTTTCTTT.

This clone was found a few times. This chain uses TRBV4-1 with TRBJ2-5; D is uncertain. Trimming stripped 8 bases from V and 5 bases from J, with 12 bases between. This CDR3 spans 12 amino acids. Germline assignment: CDR1 MGHRA and CDR2 YSYEKL. DNA of the CDR3: TGCGCCAGCTCAAGGGATTTCGAGACCCAGTACTTC. It codes for CASSRDFETQYF.

The J gene is TRBJ2-7, the V gene TRBV3-1 (or the pseudogene TRBV3-2); 7 bases align to TRBD1. Germline V gene lookup returns CDR1 LGHDT and CDR2 YNNKEL (reference sequence). Trimming cost V 0 bases and J 3 bases; bases outside gene matches: 8. The CDR3 length is 16 residues. The CDR3 sequence: CASSQEKRGQNYEQYF. DNA for the CDR3: TGTGCCAGCAGCCAAGAAAAAAGGGGACAGAACTACGAGCAGTACTTC.

The chain links TRBV5-1 to TRBJ1-1; D ambiguous. This CDR3 region has 16 residues. In germline, CDR1 is SGHRS, CDR2 YFSETQ. Between the trimmed V and J ends, which lost 0 bases and 1 base, there was a span of 13 bases. CDR3 nucleotide sequence: TGCGCCAGCAGCTTGGATACCTCCAGCGGGAACACTGAAGCTTTCTTT. This gives the protein CASSLDTSSGNTEAFF.

The V call is TRBV25-1, the J call TRBJ2-1, with 8 bases matching TRBD2. Unmatched junction bases numbered 6, after V lost 2 bases and J lost 3 bases. This CDR3 contains 16 residues. Germline V lookup: CDR1 MGHDK, CDR2 SYGVNS. CDR3 in amino acids: CASSEGVAGLYNEQFF. Here the CDR3 DNA reads TGTGCCAGCAGTGAAGGTGTAGCGGGACTCTACAATGAGCAGTTCTTC.

The chain couples TRBV5-4 to TRBJ2-5, with D perhaps matching TRBD1 (7 bases). Germline CDR1 reads SGHNT; CDR2 reads YYREEE (reference sequence). V lost 3 bases and J lost 7, with 19 bases in between. The CDR3 runs to 15 residues. CDR3 in DNA: TGTGCCAGCAGCTCGGGACAGCTCTCGCGGGGGACCCAGTACTTC. Protein product: CASSSGQLSRGTQYF.

The chain uses TRBV12-3 or TRBV12-4 and TRBJ2-3; D gene ambiguous. The V and J ends lost 3 bases and 4 bases respectively, with 8 bases between them. The CDR3 is made up of 13 amino acids. The CDR3 reads CASSFLAPDTQYF. In nucleotides, the CDR3 is TGTGCCAGCAGTTTTTTGGCACCAGATACGCAGTATTTT.

The V and J genes are TRBV19 and TRBJ1-2, with D hard to call. Between the trimmed V and J ends, which lost 3 bases and 4 bases, there was a span of 15 bases. Germline-derived CDR1 and CDR2 are LNHDA and SQIVND (reference sequence). The CDR3 has 15 residues. The CDR3 DNA is TGTGCCAGTAGTATTCTTGGACTGGCTTTCTATGGCTACACCTTC. This codes for CASSILGLAFYGYTF. Based on the CDR3 plus reference TRBV19 and TRBJ1-2, the full variable domain is DGGITQSPKYLFRKEGQNVTLSCEQNLNHDAMYWYRQDPGQGLRLIYYSQIVNDFQKGDIAEGYSVSREKKESFPLTVTSAQKNPTAFYLCASSILGLAFYGYTFGSGTRLTVV.

The rearrangement uses TRBV12-3 or TRBV12-4 and TRBJ1-2; TRBD1 agrees at 9 bases. The V gene end was trimmed by 6 bases and the J gene end by 9 bases; junction bases not matched to a gene: 5. The CDR3 is 12 amino acids. This CDR3 reads CASSGTGQSYTF. In DNA, the CDR3 is TGTGCCAGCAGCGGGACAGGGCAGAGCTACACCTTC.

The chain couples TRBV24-1 to TRBJ2-3; D is perhaps TRBD1 (6 bases). CDR3 length: 15 residues. Trimming cost V 2 bases and J 2 bases, with 10 bases left between them. Germline-derived CDR1 and CDR2 are KGHDR and SFDVKD. Here the CDR3 reads CATSDSRTVTDTQYF. As DNA, the CDR3 is TGTGCCACCAGTGATTCTAGGACAGTCACAGATACGCAGTATTTT.

The chain employs TRBV23-1 and TRBJ2-1; D not certain. TRBV23-1 is placed among ORFs of uncertain function. The CDR3 spans 14 residues. V gave up 7 bases and J gave up 1 base, with 11 bases separating them. For the CDR3, the DNA is TGCGCCAGCACATTAGGATCTTCCTACAATGAGCAGTTCTTC. Translated, it gives CASTLGSSYNEQFF.

V usage is TRBV9 and J usage is TRBJ2-7, with D uncertain. The CDR3 spans 13 residues. CDR1 is SGDLS, CDR2 YYNGEE, per germline. The germline V and J ends were trimmed by 4 bases and 0 bases, with 8 bases remaining between them. DNA for the CDR3: TGTGCCAGCAGCCAGAGCAGCTCCTACGAGCAGTACTTC. Translating gives CASSQSSSYEQYF. Drawing the rest from reference TRBV9 and TRBJ2-7, the complete variable domain is DSGVTQTPKHLITATGQRVTLRCSPRSGDLSVYWYQQSLDQGLQFLIQYYNGEERAKGNILERFSAQQFPDLHSELNLSSLELGDSALYFCASSQSSSYEQYFGPGTRLTVT.

The chain has TRBV5-1 and TRBJ2-2, with 11 bases fitting TRBD2. With 0 bases clipped from V and 9 bases from J, the junction kept 4 bases outside the gene matches. CDR3 length: 15 residues. Germline loops: CDR1 SGHRS, CDR2 YFSETQ. CDR3 sequence (DNA): TGCGCCAGCAGCTTGGAGACTAGCGGGATTAGGGAGCTGTTTTTT. Its protein is CASSLETSGIRELFF.

J is TRBJ1-2 and V is TRBV7-3, with D perhaps matching TRBD1 (5 bases). CDR3 length: 15 residues. Per germline, CDR1 SGHTA and CDR2 FQGTGA. Trimming removed 1 base from V and 8 bases from J, with 17 bases in between. CDR3 amino acids: CASSLIAGQGRGYTF. CDR3 sequence (DNA): TGTGCCAGCAGCTTAATAGCGGGGCAGGGAAGAGGCTACACCTTC.